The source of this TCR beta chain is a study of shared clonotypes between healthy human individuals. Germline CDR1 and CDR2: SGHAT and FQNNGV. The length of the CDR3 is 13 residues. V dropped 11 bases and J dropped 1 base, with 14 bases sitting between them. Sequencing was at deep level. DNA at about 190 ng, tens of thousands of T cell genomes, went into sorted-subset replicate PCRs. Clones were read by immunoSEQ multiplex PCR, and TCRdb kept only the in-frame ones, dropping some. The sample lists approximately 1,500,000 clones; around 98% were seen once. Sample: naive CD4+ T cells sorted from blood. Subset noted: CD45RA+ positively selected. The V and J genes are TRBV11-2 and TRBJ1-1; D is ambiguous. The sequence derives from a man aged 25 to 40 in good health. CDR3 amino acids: CAASVGPNTEAFF. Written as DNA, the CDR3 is TGTGCCGCCTCGGTAGGGCCGAACACTGAAGCTTTCTTT.